The clone carrying this TCR beta chain was recorded a few times. Its antigen is unidentified. Alongside a J-beta primer mix, a sample-barcoded 5' primer served in a second PCR lasting about 7 to 11 cycles. TCRdb reprocessed the 5' RACE reads with MiXCR, giving one entry per CDR3 protein. The top ten hold roughly 13% of the sample, which has fewer than 900,000 distinct CDR3 sequences, about 34% seen once. The data originate from a study of blood T cells in healthy people across ages. Study-level results: Unsorted PBMCs blocked a conclusive comparison of naive and antigen-experienced cells.

CDR1 and CDR2 from the germline V gene are SGHRS and YFSETQ. This CDR3 has 12 amino acids. The chain uses TRBV5-1 and TRBJ2-5; perhaps TRBD1 as D (6 bases). The better agreement between TRBJ2-7 and the DNA end casts doubt on the J call. This sequence originates from a man younger than 35 in good health. What was sequenced was blood. Written as DNA, the CDR3 is TGCGCCGGCTGGGACACGATCTACGAGCAGTACTTC. Translated: CAGWDTIYEQYF.